The 25 T cell receptor beta chains in this list originate from one sample, sequenced in a study of T cell responses to AZD1222 COVID-19 vaccine. The data were produced by immunoSEQ multiplex PCR, yet TCRdb's version contains in-frame clones alone and is incomplete. The table has 150,000 to 200,000 clones, 70% to 90% seen once; the top ten hold more than 4%. The sample was peripheral blood, taken 28 days after the second dose of the MenACWY control vaccine. The source is an adult who received the MenACWY meningococcal vaccine as a control.

A single count supports this clone. The chain is built from TRBV5-1 and TRBJ2-2; no reliable D call. V dropped 0 bases and J dropped 3 bases, with 6 bases sitting between them. Germline V lookup: CDR1 SGHRS, CDR2 YFSETQ. This CDR3 has 14 amino acids. As DNA, the CDR3 is TGCGCCAGCAGCTTGGATGCCTACACCGGGGAGCTGTTTTTT. This sequence encodes CASSLDAYTGELFF.

The gene calls are TRBV24-1 and TRBJ2-7, with D possibly being TRBD1 (6 bases). Germline V gene sequence: CDR1 KGHDR, CDR2 SFDVKD. The CDR3 sequence is 13 residues long. V was cut by 4 bases and J by 6 bases, with 12 bases left in between. The CDR3 protein is CATSDPPDSEQYF. CDR3 nucleotide sequence: TGTGCCACCAGTGACCCCCCGGACAGCGAGCAGTACTTC.

The chain uses TRBV6-1 and TRBJ2-3, with a weak D call TRBD2 (6 bases). Germline V gene sequence: CDR1 MNHNS, CDR2 SASEGT. Trimming cost V 0 bases and J 3 bases, with 7 bases left between them. The CDR3 runs to 14 residues. As DNA, the CDR3 is TGTGCCAGCAGTGAAGCGGGAGGTACAGATACGCAGTATTTT. It encodes CASSEAGGTDTQYF.

The chain combines TRBV5-5 with TRBJ2-7, with TRBD1 matching over 7 bases. The CDR3 is 15 amino acids. V gave up 1 base and J gave up 4 bases; unmatched junction bases: 8. Germline V gene lookup returns CDR1 SGHKS and CDR2 YYEKEE (reference sequence). The CDR3 loop reads CASSLPMGQTYEQYF. The CDR3 nucleotides read TGTGCCAGCAGCTTGCCTATGGGACAGACATACGAGCAGTACTTC.

The gene calls are TRBV14 and TRBJ1-6; a weak D match, TRBD1 (5 bases). The CDR3 totals 13 residues. V was shortened by 0 bases and J by 9 bases, with 6 bases between the two germline ends. Germline V gives CDR1 SGHDN, CDR2 FVKESK. CDR3 residues: CASSQDRGSPLHF. The CDR3 DNA follows: TGTGCCAGCAGCCAAGATAGGGGTTCACCCCTCCACTTT.

The V and J genes are TRBV2 and TRBJ1-2; D is ambiguous. The CDR3 length is 13 residues. Germline V CDR1 and CDR2: SNHLY, FYNNEI. V shed 4 bases and J shed 6 bases, with 12 bases lying between them. CDR3 coding DNA: TGTGCCAGCAGTGCCCGGGTCGGCGATGGCTACACCTTC. Its translation is CASSARVGDGYTF.

This clone was seen only once. The chain links TRBV6-5 to TRBJ1-5, with a weak D call TRBD1 (5 bases). V lost 6 bases, J lost 6 bases, and 9 bases lay in between. CDR1 MNHEY and CDR2 SVGAGI come from the germline V gene. The CDR3 has 12 residues. In DNA, the CDR3 is TGTGCCAGCAGGGGGCTAGGTCAGCCCCAGCATTTT. Translation gives CASRGLGQPQHF.

This sequence joins TRBV7-9 and TRBJ1-1; the D is unclear. Germline-derived CDR1 and CDR2 are SEHNR and FQNEAQ (reference sequence). Trimming shortened V by 4 bases and J by 2 bases, and 11 bases separated the two germline ends. CDR3 length equals 14 residues. The CDR3 region has the DNA TGTGCCAGCAGCTCCTGGGGTCCCAACACTGAAGCTTTCTTT. This codes for CASSSWGPNTEAFF.

The CDR3 protein is CASTSGTGTHEQYF. DNA of the CDR3: TGTGCCAGCACCTCTGGGACAGGGACCCACGAGCAGTACTTC. V usage is TRBV5-6 and J usage is TRBJ2-7; TRBD1 matches at 9 bases. J gave up 5 bases and V 6 bases, and 9 bases lay outside the gene matches. The CDR3 sequence is 14 residues long. Germline CDR1 is SGHDT and CDR2 is YYEEEE.

The rearrangement links TRBV5-4 to TRBJ2-2, with a tentative D call TRBD2 (6 bases). Trimming removed 3 bases at V and 1 base at J, with 13 bases between. Germline V gene lookup returns CDR1 SGHNT and CDR2 YYREEE (reference sequence). The CDR3 contains 16 residues. This CDR3 is CASSSGLARNTGELFF. DNA of the CDR3: TGTGCCAGCAGCTCCGGGCTAGCGAGGAACACCGGGGAGCTGTTTTTT.

As regards this clone: Other DNA sequences in the same sample also yield this CDR3. The chain is built from TRBV7-9 and TRBJ2-5; D tentatively fits TRBD1 or TRBD2 (6 bases each). Between the trimmed V and J ends, which lost 7 bases and 8 bases, there was a span of 17 bases. Per the germline V gene, CDR1 is SEHNR and CDR2 is FQNEAQ (reference sequence). The CDR3 spans 13 residues. CDR3: CASNTGGLETQYF. The DNA of the CDR3 is TGTGCCAGCAACACCGGGGGCCTCGAAACCCAGTACTTC.

This clone was recorded only once. The limits of the CDR3 on the DNA are not certain, so only TCRdb's listed CDR3 is given. The gene calls are TRBV27 and TRBJ1-2. CDR1 and CDR2 (germline): MNHEY, SMNVEV (reference sequence). The CDR3 has 17 amino acids, counting both end residues. This CDR3 is CASSSSAGTSPYYGYTF.

This chain uses TRBV7-2 with TRBJ1-1; 7 nucleotides align to TRBD1. The germline gives CDR1 SGHTA, CDR2 FQGNSA. The length of the CDR3 is 14 residues. Trimming took 5 bases from V and 4 from J; bases not matched to a gene: 7. The DNA for the CDR3 is TGTGCCAGCAGCCTAAACAGGGGTGGCACTGAAGCTTTCTTT. Its protein product is CASSLNRGGTEAFF.

This clone has just a few counts. The chain links TRBV11-2 to TRBJ1-5; D is undetermined. Looked up from germline, CDR1 is SGHAT and CDR2 is FQNNGV. V was trimmed by 0 bases and J by 6 bases, leaving 6 bases between them. The CDR3 consists of 13 residues. This CDR3 is CASSLEGSQPQHF. Here the CDR3 DNA reads TGTGCCAGCAGCTTAGAGGGGAGTCAGCCCCAGCATTTT.

This clone was recorded only once. This chain links TRBV5-1 with TRBJ2-2; D may be TRBD1 (6 bases). Germline values: CDR1 SGHRS, CDR2 YFSETQ. The CDR3 sequence is 13 residues long. The ends were cut back, 7 bases at V and 3 bases at J, with 10 bases in the middle. The CDR3 region is CASGDTYTGELFF. CDR3 bases: TGCGCCAGCGGGGACACCTACACCGGGGAGCTGTTTTTT. The full variable domain, in which reference TRBV5-1 and TRBJ2-2 provide the parts outside the CDR3, is KAGVTQTPRYLIKTRGQQVTLSCSPISGHRSVSWYQQTPGQGLQFLFEYFSETQRNKGNFPGRFSGRQFSNSRSEMNVSTLELGDSALYLCASGDTYTGELFFGEGSRLTVL.

V and J are TRBV5-4 and TRBJ2-7; D gene ambiguous. Germline CDR1 SGHNT, CDR2 YYREEE (reference sequence). CDR3 size: 14 residues. Between the trimmed V and J ends, which lost 4 bases and 5 bases, there was a span of 16 bases. CDR3 DNA: TGTGCCAGCAGCCGGGCCCAGACCATCCACGAGCAGTACTTC. It is translated as CASSRAQTIHEQYF.

This clone was seen a single time. The genes are TRBV4-2 and TRBJ2-2, with TRBD2 identical over 8 bases. The CDR3 length is 18 residues. In germline, CDR1 is LGHNA, CDR2 YNFKEQ. Trimming at V came to 4 bases and at J to 2 bases, leaving 12 bases not matched to a gene. CDR3 nucleotide sequence: TGTGCCAGCAGCCCCTCCTGGGGACTAGTCCCTAACACCGGGGAGCTGTTTTTT. Translation: CASSPSWGLVPNTGELFF.

The chain couples TRBV19 to TRBJ2-5; D uncertain. CDR3 length: 15 amino acids. Trimming removed 6 bases from V and 7 bases from J, with 21 bases in between. Germline V gene lookup returns CDR1 LNHDA and CDR2 SQIVND (reference sequence). The CDR3 here is CASSPRLPDLRTQYF. CDR3 nucleotides: TGTGCCAGTAGCCCCCGGCTCCCAGACTTAAGGACCCAGTACTTC.

The chain carries TRBV3-1 (or the pseudogene TRBV3-2) and TRBJ2-3; 10 positions match TRBD2. The CDR3 contains 16 residues. V shed 5 bases and J 8 bases; nucleotides not matched to a gene: 13. Looked up from germline, CDR1 is LGHDT and CDR2 is YNNKEL (reference sequence). The CDR3: CASSAYQAGGAGTQYF. In nucleotides, the CDR3 is TGTGCCAGCAGCGCCTACCAAGCGGGGGGGGCCGGTACGCAGTATTTT.

The V call is TRBV29-1, the J call TRBJ2-5; TRBD2 aligns across 14 bases. Looked up from germline, CDR1 is SQVTM and CDR2 is ANQGSEA. Trimming removed 3 bases from V and 3 bases from J; junction bases left unmatched: 0. The CDR3 runs to 14 residues. CDR3 region: CSVETSGREETQYF. CDR3 DNA: TGCAGCGTTGAGACTAGCGGGAGGGAAGAGACCCAGTACTTC. Combining the CDR3 with reference TRBV29-1 and TRBJ2-5 gives the whole variable domain SAVISQKPSRDICQRGTSLTIQCQVDSQVTMMFWYRQQPGQSLTLIATANQGSEATYESGFVIDKFPISRPNLTFSTLTVSNMSPEDSSIYLCSVETSGREETQYFGPGTRLLVL.

This rearrangement joins TRBV23-1 to TRBJ1-3; 7 bases fit TRBD1. Being an ORF, TRBV23-1 has a function that is uncertain. J gave up 2 bases and V 3 bases, and 4 bases lay outside the gene matches. This CDR3 contains 15 residues. In DNA form, the CDR3 reads TGCGCCAGCAGTCACTCCGACAGGGCTGGAAACACCATATATTTT. This sequence encodes CASSHSDRAGNTIYF.

The chain has TRBV19 and TRBJ1-2, with D tentatively TRBD1 (5 bases). Germline loops: CDR1 LNHDA, CDR2 SQIVND (reference sequence). This CDR3 contains 13 residues. The V end was cut by 3 bases, the J end by 1 base, with 6 bases between. In DNA, the CDR3 is TGTGCCAGTAGTATCCAGGGTAACTATGGCTACACCTTC. It codes for CASSIQGNYGYTF. Variable domain in full (rest from reference TRBV19 and TRBJ1-2): DGGITQSPKYLFRKEGQNVTLSCEQNLNHDAMYWYRQDPGQGLRLIYYSQIVNDFQKGDIAEGYSVSREKKESFPLTVTSAQKNPTAFYLCASSIQGNYGYTFGSGTRLTVV.

The chain has TRBV5-5 and TRBJ2-3, with D possibly TRBD1 on 6 matching bases. CDR1 and CDR2 from the germline V gene are SGHKS and YYEKEE (reference sequence). The CDR3 is 14 amino acids. Trimming cost V 4 bases and J 3 bases, with 12 bases left between them. The CDR3 here is CASSGGGWTDTQYF. Written as DNA, the CDR3 is TGTGCCAGCAGCGGGGGCGGGTGGACAGATACGCAGTATTTT.

The genes are TRBV5-4 and TRBJ2-7; 8 nucleotides agree with TRBD2. Germline loops: CDR1 SGHNT, CDR2 YYREEE (reference sequence). This CDR3 has 14 amino acids. V lost 5 bases, J lost 0 bases, and 4 bases stayed unmatched. This CDR3 is CASRTSVSSYEQYF. CDR3 DNA: TGTGCCAGCAGGACTAGCGTAAGCTCCTACGAGCAGTACTTC.

The chain uses TRBV6-2 or TRBV6-3 and TRBJ1-2; 9 nucleotides match TRBD1. The length of the CDR3 is 14 residues. V dropped 5 bases and J dropped 5; count of bases not matched to a gene: 6. In germline, CDR1 is MNHEY, CDR2 SVGEGT. For the CDR3, the DNA is TGTGCCAGCAGTCGCCAACAGGGGGCATATGGCTACACCTTC. This sequence encodes CASSRQQGAYGYTF.